The rows below give T cell receptor beta chains drawn from one sample of a study of CD8 T cells in Susac syndrome. One entry per CDR3 protein results from TCRdb running MiXCR on the immunoSEQ multiplex PCR reads. The sample lists 200,000 to 250,000 distinct CDR3 sequences; approximately 95% were seen once. Material for sequencing was CD4+ T cells from PBMCs. Every receptor here comes from a human donor with multiple sclerosis. The CDR3 runs from the conserved cysteine through the conserved F or W. A D gene is named only where the DNA matches it firmly. Expanded clones get a size class; other rows say once, few or many, or leave the size out.

V gene: TRBV3-1
J gene: TRBJ1-1
D gene: .
clone size: .
CDR3 protein: CASSQARGNTEAFF
CDR3 DNA: TGTGCCAGCAGCCAAGCCAGGGGCAACACTGAAGCTTTCTTT

V gene: TRBV29-1
J gene: TRBJ2-1
D gene: .
clone size: .
CDR3 protein: CSVENRRNEQFF
CDR3 DNA: TGCAGCGTTGAGAATCGGCGGAATGAGCAGTTCTTC

V gene: TRBV5-1
J gene: TRBJ2-1
D gene: TRBD2
clone size: .
CDR3 protein: CASSGLAGGPGAQFF
CDR3 DNA: TGCGCCAGCAGCGGACTAGCGGGAGGGCCCGGGGCGCAGTTCTTC

V gene: TRBV5-4
J gene: TRBJ1-2
D gene: .
clone size: .
CDR3 protein: CASSHNRGDLGYTF
CDR3 DNA: TGTGCCAGCAGTCACAATAGGGGCGACTTGGGCTACACCTTC

V gene: TRBV12-3/TRBV12-4
J gene: TRBJ2-2
D gene: TRBD2
clone size: .
CDR3 protein: CASSFSGGIGELFF
CDR3 DNA: TGTGCCAGCAGTTTCTCGGGAGGCATCGGGGAGCTGTTTTTT

V gene: TRBV20-1
J gene: TRBJ2-7
D gene: TRBD1
clone size: .
CDR3 protein: CSADRRDRGPEQYF
CDR3 DNA: TGCAGTGCCGACCGCCGGGACAGGGGACCCGAGCAGTACTTC

V gene: TRBV12-3/TRBV12-4
J gene: TRBJ2-7
D gene: TRBD2
clone size: .
CDR3 protein: CASSLRGEGEQYF
CDR3 DNA: TGTGCCAGCAGTTTACGGGGGGAGGGCGAGCAGTACTTC

V gene: TRBV7-2
J gene: TRBJ1-1
D gene: .
clone size: .
CDR3 protein: CASSLVANTEAFF
CDR3 DNA: TGTGCCAGCAGCTTAGTGGCGAACACTGAAGCTTTCTTT

V gene: TRBV12-3/TRBV12-4
J gene: TRBJ2-1
D gene: .
clone size: .
CDR3 protein: CASSLAGAVEQFF
CDR3 DNA: TGTGCCAGCAGTTTAGCTGGAGCGGTTGAGCAGTTCTTC

V gene: TRBV14
J gene: TRBJ2-1
D gene: TRBD1
clone size: .
CDR3 protein: CASSLNRLDRANEQFF
CDR3 DNA: TGTGCCAGCAGCCTCAATCGGCTGGACAGGGCTAATGAGCAGTTCTTC

V gene: TRBV29-1
J gene: TRBJ2-1
D gene: TRBD2
clone size: .
CDR3 protein: CSVEDPSGGAREQFF
CDR3 DNA: TGCAGCGTTGAAGATCCCAGCGGGGGGGCCAGGGAGCAGTTCTTC

V gene: TRBV30
J gene: TRBJ1-1
D gene: .
clone size: .
CDR3 protein: CAWSQGYTEAFF
CDR3 DNA: TGTGCCTGGAGTCAGGGTTACACTGAAGCTTTCTTT

V gene: TRBV4-1
J gene: TRBJ2-7
D gene: .
clone size: .
CDR3 protein: CASSQANQGFNYEQYF
CDR3 DNA: TGCGCCAGCAGCCAAGCCAACCAGGGTTTTAACTACGAGCAGTACTTC

V gene: TRBV30
J gene: TRBJ2-1
D gene: .
clone size: .
CDR3 protein: CAWSGQYNEQFF
CDR3 DNA: TGTGCCTGGAGTGGACAGTACAATGAGCAGTTCTTC

V gene: TRBV7-2
J gene: TRBJ1-5
D gene: .
clone size: .
CDR3 protein: CASSSGGSGQPQHF
CDR3 DNA: TGTGCCAGCAGCTCAGGAGGTTCGGGTCAGCCCCAGCATTTT

V gene: TRBV20-1
J gene: TRBJ2-1
D gene: .
clone size: .
CDR3 protein: CSASGTMKNEQFF
CDR3 DNA: TGCAGTGCTAGCGGGACGATGAAGAATGAGCAGTTCTTC

V gene: TRBV9
J gene: TRBJ1-2
D gene: .
clone size: .
CDR3 protein: CASSGGTYGYTF
CDR3 DNA: TGTGCCAGCAGCGGGGGGACGTATGGCTACACCTTC

V gene: TRBV20-1
J gene: TRBJ1-1
D gene: .
clone size: .
CDR3 protein: CSATRSNTEAFF
CDR3 DNA: TGCAGTGCTACAAGATCGAACACTGAAGCTTTCTTT

V gene: TRBV7-8
J gene: TRBJ2-7
D gene: TRBD1
clone size: .
CDR3 protein: CASSPFSGTVYEQYF
CDR3 DNA: TGTGCCAGCAGCCCATTCTCCGGGACAGTCTACGAGCAGTACTTC

V gene: TRBV29-1
J gene: TRBJ2-5
D gene: .
clone size: .
CDR3 protein: CSVDSGSQETQYF
CDR3 DNA: TGCAGCGTTGATTCCGGATCCCAAGAGACCCAGTACTTC

V gene: TRBV27
J gene: TRBJ1-5
D gene: TRBD1
clone size: .
CDR3 protein: CASSSTRQGSGQPQHF
CDR3 DNA: TGTGCCAGCAGTTCGACCCGACAGGGTAGCGGTCAGCCCCAGCATTTT

V gene: TRBV27
J gene: TRBJ2-1
D gene: TRBD2
clone size: .
CDR3 protein: CASSFSTSGFNYNEQFF
CDR3 DNA: TGTGCCAGCAGTTTTTCGACTAGCGGGTTCAACTACAATGAGCAGTTCTTC

V gene: TRBV20-1
J gene: TRBJ1-1
D gene: TRBD1
clone size: .
CDR3 protein: CSAKRQGNTEAFF
CDR3 DNA: TGCAGTGCTAAAAGACAGGGGAACACTGAAGCTTTCTTT

V gene: TRBV30
J gene: TRBJ2-2
D gene: .
clone size: .
CDR3 protein: CAWSFGPGELFF
CDR3 DNA: TGTGCCTGGAGCTTCGGACCCGGGGAGCTGTTTTTT

V gene: TRBV27
J gene: TRBJ2-7
D gene: TRBD1
clone size: .
CDR3 protein: CASSPFRDRVSEQYF
CDR3 DNA: TGTGCCAGCAGTCCCTTCCGGGACAGGGTGAGCGAGCAGTACTTC

V gene: TRBV7-2
J gene: TRBJ2-1
D gene: TRBD2
clone size: .
CDR3 protein: CASSSGLAGAFDEQFF
CDR3 DNA: TGTGCCAGCAGCTCCGGACTAGCGGGAGCGTTTGATGAGCAGTTCTTC

V gene: TRBV29-1
J gene: TRBJ2-3
D gene: .
clone size: .
CDR3 protein: CSVVQNTDTQYF
CDR3 DNA: TGCAGCGTAGTGCAGAACACAGATACGCAGTATTTT

V gene: TRBV2
J gene: TRBJ1-5
D gene: .
clone size: .
CDR3 protein: CASRDNSPGPQHF
CDR3 DNA: TGTGCCAGCCGGGACAATAGTCCGGGGCCCCAGCATTTT

V gene: TRBV7-9
J gene: TRBJ2-5
D gene: .
clone size: .
CDR3 protein: CASSLTDLGETQYF
CDR3 DNA: TGTGCCAGCAGCTTGACGGACTTAGGGGAGACCCAGTACTTC

V gene: TRBV19
J gene: TRBJ1-2
D gene: .
clone size: .
CDR3 protein: CASSAGARTNYGYTF
CDR3 DNA: TGTGCCAGTAGTGCCGGTGCCAGGACTAACTATGGCTACACCTTC

V gene: TRBV29-1
J gene: TRBJ2-7
D gene: TRBD2
clone size: .
CDR3 protein: CSVEAAGGRGEQYF
CDR3 DNA: TGCAGCGTCGAAGCAGCGGGAGGCCGGGGGGAGCAGTACTTC

V gene: TRBV20-1
J gene: TRBJ1-2
D gene: TRBD1
clone size: .
CDR3 protein: CSGPTGWGGYTF
CDR3 DNA: TGCAGTGGTCCGACAGGGTGGGGTGGCTACACCTTC

V gene: TRBV9
J gene: TRBJ1-6
D gene: .
clone size: .
CDR3 protein: CASSVDRNSPLHF
CDR3 DNA: TGTGCCAGCAGCGTCGACCGTAATTCACCCCTCCACTTT

V gene: TRBV15
J gene: TRBJ2-7
D gene: .
clone size: .
CDR3 protein: CATRIGTASSYEQYF
CDR3 DNA: TGTGCCACCAGAATCGGGACGGCGAGCTCCTACGAGCAGTACTTC

V gene: TRBV9
J gene: TRBJ2-5
D gene: .
clone size: .
CDR3 protein: CASSKGPGRMYQETQYF
CDR3 DNA: TGTGCCAGCAGTAAGGGCCCGGGTCGGATGTACCAAGAGACCCAGTACTTC

V gene: TRBV5-6
J gene: TRBJ2-3
D gene: TRBD2
clone size: .
CDR3 protein: CASSGLASDTQYF
CDR3 DNA: TGTGCCAGCAGCGGACTAGCCTCAGATACGCAGTATTTT

V gene: TRBV21-1
J gene: TRBJ1-1
D gene: .
clone size: .
CDR3 protein: CASMTGLDSNTEAFF
CDR3 DNA: TGTGCCAGCATGACAGGACTGGATTCGAACACTGAAGCTTTCTTT

V gene: TRBV9
J gene: TRBJ1-6
D gene: .
clone size: once
CDR3 protein: CASSSVISPLHF
CDR3 DNA: TGTGCCAGCAGCTCGGTGATATCACCCCTCCACTTT

V gene: TRBV7-9
J gene: TRBJ2-7
D gene: .
clone size: once
CDR3 protein: CASSLGMGGPSHEQYF
CDR3 DNA: TGTGCCAGCAGCTTAGGTATGGGAGGACCTAGCCACGAGCAGTACTTC

V gene: TRBV3-1
J gene: TRBJ2-5
D gene: .
clone size: .
CDR3 protein: CASSQAGTALETQYF
CDR3 DNA: TGTGCCAGCAGCCAAGCTGGGACGGCTCTAGAGACCCAGTACTTC

V gene: TRBV29-1
J gene: TRBJ2-5
D gene: .
clone size: .
CDR3 protein: CSVEGRDLRGAQYF
CDR3 DNA: TGCAGCGTTGAGGGCAGGGACCTCAGGGGGGCCCAGTACTTC

V gene: TRBV6-5
J gene: TRBJ2-5
D gene: .
clone size: .
CDR3 protein: CASSYGEASETQYF
CDR3 DNA: TGTGCCAGCAGTTACGGTGAGGCCTCGGAGACCCAGTACTTC

V gene: TRBV29-1
J gene: TRBJ2-5
D gene: .
clone size: .
CDR3 protein: CSVRPSSETQYF
CDR3 DNA: TGCAGCGTGCGCCCAAGTTCGGAGACCCAGTACTTC

V gene: TRBV20-1
J gene: TRBJ2-1
D gene: TRBD2
clone size: .
CDR3 protein: CSAIAGVGGNEQFF
CDR3 DNA: TGCAGTGCCATAGCGGGAGTTGGTGGCAATGAGCAGTTCTTC

V gene: TRBV15
J gene: TRBJ1-1
D gene: .
clone size: .
CDR3 protein: CATSSRMNTEAFF
CDR3 DNA: TGTGCCACCAGCAGTCGAATGAACACTGAAGCTTTCTTT

V gene: TRBV15
J gene: TRBJ2-7
D gene: .
clone size: .
CDR3 protein: CATSPLGGLGQYF
CDR3 DNA: TGTGCCACCAGCCCCCTAGGGGGGCTCGGGCAGTACTTC

V gene: TRBV2
J gene: TRBJ2-5
D gene: TRBD2
clone size: .
CDR3 protein: CASSEAVASGDSKTQYF
CDR3 DNA: TGTGCCAGCAGTGAAGCGGTGGCTAGCGGAGACTCGAAGACCCAGTACTTC